This TCR beta chain was observed in a study of regulatory T cells in long-lasting Graves disease. In this sample, this clonotype turned up many times. Its target is not known. General study points: Persistent disease favored TRBV28, TRBJ1-2 and TRBJ2-5.

Trimming removed 6 bases from V and 2 bases from J, with 13 bases in between. Per the germline V gene, CDR1 is LNHDA and CDR2 is SQIVND (reference sequence). The CDR3 length is 14 residues. The TCR beta library used iRepertoire HTBI primers with Arm-PCR amplification of CDR3. MiXCR, run by TCRdb on the multiplex PCR reads, gives a single entry per CDR3 protein. The sample contains 500,000 to 700,000 distinct CDR3 sequences, less than 20% of which appear only once. This sample's time point: newly diagnosed GD, antithyroid drugs for less than 3 months. From RNA extracted from PBMCs, the TCR library was made. The patients were enrolled through endocrinology in Xi'an, China. The same data also went into a second study, on T cells in Graves' hyperthyroidism and ophthalmopathy. That investigation notes: The study left out patients who had uncontrolled infection, other autoimmune disease, pregnancy or lactation.

The receptor was isolated from a woman under 40 with Graves disease. The chain couples TRBV19 to TRBJ1-1; D is unresolved. The source material was peripheral blood mononuclear cells (PBMCs), sampled at new diagnosis, from a patient treated with antithyroid drugs. The CDR3 protein is CASRGSDLNTEAFF. The DNA for the CDR3 is TGTGCCAGTAGGGGATCAGACCTAAACACTGAAGCTTTCTTT. Full variable domain (remainder filled in from reference TRBV19 and TRBJ1-1): DGGITQSPKYLFRKEGQNVTLSCEQNLNHDAMYWYRQDPGQGLRLIYYSQIVNDFQKGDIAEGYSVSREKKESFPLTVTSAQKNPTAFYLCASRGSDLNTEAFFGQGTRLTVV.